This TCR beta chain was identified during a study of T cell responses to AZD1222 COVID-19 vaccine. The study, taken as a whole, reports: Possibly, clonal diversity was underestimated; donors were largely white British and included more females. All repertoire sampling was performed exclusively after the peak T cell response. The study found vaccine-associated CD4 TCRs spanning spike, dominant at 160-218 and 743-854.

Data came from immunoSEQ multiplex PCR; TCRdb stores just in-frame clones and leaves some out. The sample lists about 92,000 clones; roughly 93% were seen once. As to this clone: The antigen is unknown.

CDR3 size: 12 residues. The sequence came from an adult in good health. This chain connects TRBV21-1 to TRBJ1-1; TRBD1 is taken as the D call from the table, unchecked against the DNA. TRBV21-1 is a pseudogene segment. Sequences were derived from peripheral blood, sampled on day 0 of AZD1222 vaccination. CDR3 sequence: CASRDRGGRAFF. CDR3 nucleotides: TGTGCCAGCAGAGACAGGGGCGGAAGAGCTTTCTTT.